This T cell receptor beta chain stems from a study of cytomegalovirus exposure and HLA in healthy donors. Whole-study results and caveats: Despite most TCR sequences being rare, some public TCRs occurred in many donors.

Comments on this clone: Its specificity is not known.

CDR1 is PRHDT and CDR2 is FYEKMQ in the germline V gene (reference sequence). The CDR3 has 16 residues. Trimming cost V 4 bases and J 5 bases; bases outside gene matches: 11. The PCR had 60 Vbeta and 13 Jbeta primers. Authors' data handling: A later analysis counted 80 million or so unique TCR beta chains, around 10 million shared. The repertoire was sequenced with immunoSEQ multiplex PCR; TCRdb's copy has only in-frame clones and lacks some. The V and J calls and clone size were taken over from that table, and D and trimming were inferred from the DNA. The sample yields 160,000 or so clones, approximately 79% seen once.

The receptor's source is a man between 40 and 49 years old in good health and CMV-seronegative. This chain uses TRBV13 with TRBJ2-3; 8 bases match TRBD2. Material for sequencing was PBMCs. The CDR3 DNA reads TGTGCCAGCAGCTACATCCTAGCGGGCGGTGGAGATACGCAGTATTTT. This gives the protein CASSYILAGGGDTQYF.